This entry features one T cell receptor (beta chain) sequence. The data were taken from a study of blood T cell repertoires in COVID-19. At the level of the study: COVID-19 samples, acute and convalescent, were from the United States, Italy and Spain. Nucleic acid was either cDNA or gDNA, and it came from T cells, B-cell-depleted T cells, or PBMCs.

In the source study's methods: The authors estimated nucleated cell counts from reference gene primer amplification. TCRdb keeps only in-frame clones here, not all; method: immunoSEQ multiplex PCR. From that table come the V and J calls and clone size; the DNA was used to work out D and trimming. Among over 200,000 clones listed, more than 70% were seen once. The CDR3 length is 16 residues. V was clipped by 2 bases and J by 0 bases; unmatched bases: 7. Germline CDR1 LGHDT, CDR2 YNNKEL (reference sequence). This chain uses TRBV3-1 (or the pseudogene TRBV3-2) with TRBJ2-7, with 7 bases fitting TRBD2. The clonotype was recovered from a woman in her 50s with acute or convalescent COVID-19. The material sequenced was peripheral blood. CDR3 nucleotides: TGTGCCAGCAGCCAACCAGGACTAGGGAACTCCTACGAGCAGTACTTC. Amino acids: CASSQPGLGNSYEQYF.